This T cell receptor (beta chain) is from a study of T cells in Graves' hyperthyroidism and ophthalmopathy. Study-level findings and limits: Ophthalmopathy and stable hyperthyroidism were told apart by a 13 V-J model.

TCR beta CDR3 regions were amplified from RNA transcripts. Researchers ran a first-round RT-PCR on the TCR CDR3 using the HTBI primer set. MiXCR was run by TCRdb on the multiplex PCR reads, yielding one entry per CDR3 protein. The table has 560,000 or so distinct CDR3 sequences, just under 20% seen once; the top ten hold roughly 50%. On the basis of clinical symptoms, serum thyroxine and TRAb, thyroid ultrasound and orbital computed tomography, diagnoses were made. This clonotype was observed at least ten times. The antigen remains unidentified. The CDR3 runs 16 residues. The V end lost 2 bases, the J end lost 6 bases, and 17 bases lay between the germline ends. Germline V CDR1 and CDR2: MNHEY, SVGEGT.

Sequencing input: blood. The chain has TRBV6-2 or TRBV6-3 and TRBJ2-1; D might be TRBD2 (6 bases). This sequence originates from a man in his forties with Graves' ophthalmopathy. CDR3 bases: TGTGCCAGCAGTTACCTCGGGAGCGTGGGGACCAATGAGCAGTTCTTC. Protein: CASSYLGSVGTNEQFF.